Listed below are T cell receptor beta chains from one sample, sequenced in a study of PD-1 blockade in classical Hodgkin lymphoma. Measured with immunoSEQ multiplex PCR; TCRdb has only the in-frame clones, and not every one. Of roughly 100,000 clones listed, approximately 89% are singletons. Sequences were derived from peripheral blood mononuclear cells (PBMCs), sampled before the fourth cycle of nivolumab. The source is a human donor with classical Hodgkin lymphoma. The CDR3 runs from the conserved cysteine through the conserved F or W. The order of the fields is V gene, clone size, D gene, J gene, CDR3 DNA, CDR3 protein. The D gene is left open where the match is weak. Clone size is given for some rows only: seen once, a few or many times, or a class if the clone is expanded.

>TRBV13|once|TRBD2|TRBJ2-7
TGTGCCAGCAGCGCCACTTCTAGCGGGAGGCGATACGTGCAGTACTTC
CASSATSSGRRYVQYF
>TRBV29-1|.|.|TRBJ1-1
TGCAGCGTTAACGGGATGTCGAACACTGAAGCTTTCTTT
CSVNGMSNTEAFF
>TRBV5-1|.|TRBD2|TRBJ2-1
TGCGCCAGCAGGGCTAGCGGGAGGGCCAATGAGCAGTTCTTC
CASRASGRANEQFF
>TRBV5-6|.|.|TRBJ2-7
TGTGCCAGCAGCGGAGGGGCGTGGGGGGAGATGCCCTACGAGCAGTACTTC
CASSGGAWGEMPYEQYF
>TRBV9|.|TRBD1|TRBJ2-7
TGTGCCAGCAGCCCCGGGACAGGAGCCTACGAGCAGTACTTC
CASSPGTGAYEQYF
>TRBV4-1|.|TRBD1|TRBJ1-5
TGCGCCAGCAGCCAATGGACAGGGACAAGCAATCAGCCCCAGCATTTT
CASSQWTGTSNQPQHF
>TRBV19|once|TRBD1|TRBJ2-5
TGTGCCACTTCGACAGGGGGATCGGAGACCCAGTACTTC
CATSTGGSETQYF
>TRBV14|few|.|TRBJ1-2
TGTGCCAGCAGGGCCGGGGGAGACTATGGCTACACCTTC
CASRAGGDYGYTF
>TRBV4-1|.|.|TRBJ2-7
TGCGCCAGCAGCCAAGCGAACGCGCAGTACTTC
CASSQANAQYF
>TRBV10-1|.|.|TRBJ1-2
TGCGCCAGCGGCCGAATAGACAACTATGGCTACACCTTC
CASGRIDNYGYTF
>TRBV4-1|once|.|TRBJ2-7
TGCGCCAGCAGCCGTGGTGTGGGGCCTGCCTACGAGCAGTACTTC
CASSRGVGPAYEQYF
>TRBV7-9|few|.|TRBJ1-5
TGTGCCAGCAGCCCTGGGATGCAGGGGCCAAACAATCAGCCCCAGCATTTT
CASSPGMQGPNNQPQHF
>TRBV19|.|.|TRBJ1-3
TGTGCCAGTAATGGGGGCTCTGGAAACACCATATATTTT
CASNGGSGNTIYF
>TRBV7-9|.|TRBD2|TRBJ2-1
TGTGCCAGCAGCAAGAGAAGCGGGAGGAGGAATGAGCAGTTCTTC
CASSKRSGRRNEQFF
>TRBV7-7|.|.|TRBJ2-7
TGTGCTAGCAGCTTAGGACCCGGGAGAGGCTACGAGCAGTACTTC
CASSLGPGRGYEQYF
>TRBV18|.|.|TRBJ1-2
TGTGCCAGCTCCCTATTGGACGGCTATGGCTACACCTTC
CASSLLDGYGYTF
>TRBV5-1|.|.|TRBJ1-4
TGCGCCAGCAGCGAGGACCCCAATGAAAAACTGTTTTTT
CASSEDPNEKLFF
>TRBV6-6|.|.|TRBJ1-2
TGTGCCAGCAACCAGGGCCACTATGGCTACACCTTC
CASNQGHYGYTF
>TRBV19|.|.|TRBJ2-2
TGTGCCAGTAGTATGGAAGGGACTCTCAACACCGGGGAGCTGTTTTTT
CASSMEGTLNTGELFF
>TRBV19|.|TRBD1|TRBJ1-2
TGTGCCAGTAGTCCCGGACAGGGCCGCGGCTACACCTTC
CASSPGQGRGYTF